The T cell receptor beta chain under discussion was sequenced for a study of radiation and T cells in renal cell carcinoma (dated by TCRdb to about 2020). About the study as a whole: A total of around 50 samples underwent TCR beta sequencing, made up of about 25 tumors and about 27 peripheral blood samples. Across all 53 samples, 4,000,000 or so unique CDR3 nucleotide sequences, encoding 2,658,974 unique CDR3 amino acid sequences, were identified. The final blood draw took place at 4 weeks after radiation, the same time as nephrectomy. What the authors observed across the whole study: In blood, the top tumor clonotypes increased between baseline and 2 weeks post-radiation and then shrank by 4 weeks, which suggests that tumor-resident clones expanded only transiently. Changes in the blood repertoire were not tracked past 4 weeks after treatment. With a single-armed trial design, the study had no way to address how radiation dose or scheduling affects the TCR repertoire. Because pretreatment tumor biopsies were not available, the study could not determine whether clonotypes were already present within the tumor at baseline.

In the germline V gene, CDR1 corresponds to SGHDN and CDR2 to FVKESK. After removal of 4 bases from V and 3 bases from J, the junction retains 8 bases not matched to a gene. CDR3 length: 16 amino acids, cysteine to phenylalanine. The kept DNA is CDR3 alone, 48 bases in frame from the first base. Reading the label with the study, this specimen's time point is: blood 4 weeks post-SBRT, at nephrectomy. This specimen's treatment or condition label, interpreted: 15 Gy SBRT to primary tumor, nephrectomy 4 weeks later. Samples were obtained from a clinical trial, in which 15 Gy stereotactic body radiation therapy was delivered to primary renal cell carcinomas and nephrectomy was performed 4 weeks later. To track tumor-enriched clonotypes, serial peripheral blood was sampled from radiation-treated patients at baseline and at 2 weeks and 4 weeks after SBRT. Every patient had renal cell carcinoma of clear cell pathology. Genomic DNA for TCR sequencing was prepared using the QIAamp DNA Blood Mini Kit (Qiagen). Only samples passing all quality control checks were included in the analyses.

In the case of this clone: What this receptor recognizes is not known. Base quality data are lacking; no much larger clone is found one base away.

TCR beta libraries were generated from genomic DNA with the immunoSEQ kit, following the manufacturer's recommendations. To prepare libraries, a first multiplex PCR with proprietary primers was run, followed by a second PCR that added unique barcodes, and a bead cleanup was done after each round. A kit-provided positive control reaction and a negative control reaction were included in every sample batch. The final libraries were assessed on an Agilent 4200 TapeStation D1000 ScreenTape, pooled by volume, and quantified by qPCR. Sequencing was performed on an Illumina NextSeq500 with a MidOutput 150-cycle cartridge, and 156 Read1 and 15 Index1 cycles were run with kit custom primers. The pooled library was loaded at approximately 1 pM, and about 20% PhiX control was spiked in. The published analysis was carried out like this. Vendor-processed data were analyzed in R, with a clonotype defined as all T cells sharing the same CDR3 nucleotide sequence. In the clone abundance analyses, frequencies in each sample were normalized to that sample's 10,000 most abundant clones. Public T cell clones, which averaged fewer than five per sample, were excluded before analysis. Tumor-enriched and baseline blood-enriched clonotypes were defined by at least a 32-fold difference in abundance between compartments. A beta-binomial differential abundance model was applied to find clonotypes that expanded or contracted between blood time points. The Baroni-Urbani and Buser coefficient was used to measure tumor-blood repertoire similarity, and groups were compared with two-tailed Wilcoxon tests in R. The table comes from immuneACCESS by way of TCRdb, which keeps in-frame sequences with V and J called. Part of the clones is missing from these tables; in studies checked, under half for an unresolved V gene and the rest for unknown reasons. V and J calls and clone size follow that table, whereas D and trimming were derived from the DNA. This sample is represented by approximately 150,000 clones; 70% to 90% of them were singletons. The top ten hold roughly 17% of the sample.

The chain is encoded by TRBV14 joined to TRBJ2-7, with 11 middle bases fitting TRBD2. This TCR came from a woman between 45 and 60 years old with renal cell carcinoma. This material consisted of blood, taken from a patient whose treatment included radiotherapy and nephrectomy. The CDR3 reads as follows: CASSPLAGGPVYEQYF. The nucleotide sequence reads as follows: TGTGCCAGCAGCCCATTAGCGGGAGGGCCGGTCTACGAGCAGTACTTC.